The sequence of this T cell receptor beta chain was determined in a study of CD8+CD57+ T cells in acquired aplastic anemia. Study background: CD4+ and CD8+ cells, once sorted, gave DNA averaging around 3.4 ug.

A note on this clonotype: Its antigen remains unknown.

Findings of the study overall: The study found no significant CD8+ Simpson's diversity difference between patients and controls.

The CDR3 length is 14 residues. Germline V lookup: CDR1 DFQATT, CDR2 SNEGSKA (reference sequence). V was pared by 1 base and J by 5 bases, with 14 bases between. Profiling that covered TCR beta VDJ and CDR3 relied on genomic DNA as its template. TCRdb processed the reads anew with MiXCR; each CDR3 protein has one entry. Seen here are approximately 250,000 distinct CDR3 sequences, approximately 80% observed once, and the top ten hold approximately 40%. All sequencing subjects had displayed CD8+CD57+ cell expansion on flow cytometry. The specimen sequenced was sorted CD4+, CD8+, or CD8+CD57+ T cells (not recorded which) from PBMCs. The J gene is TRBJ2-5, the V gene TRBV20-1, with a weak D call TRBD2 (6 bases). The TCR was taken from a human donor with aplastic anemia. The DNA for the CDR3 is TGCAGTGCTAGAGGGGGAAGCGCGGGGGAGACCCAGTACTTC. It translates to CSARGGSAGETQYF.